This T cell receptor (beta chain) emerged from a study of control samples from healthy donors and cancer patients. Per germline, CDR1 SSHAT and CDR2 FNYEAQ (reference sequence). Trimming at V came to 5 bases and at J to 5 bases, leaving 6 bases not matched to a gene. CDR3 size: 15 residues. Assay: immunoSEQ multiplex PCR; the TCRdb copy retains only in-frame clones and omits some. The sample holds over 90,000 clones, around 89% seen once. The TCR sequence derives from a man in his 60s with lung cancer. The rearrangement joins TRBV7-7 to TRBJ2-1; 10 nucleotides line up with TRBD2. The sequencing input was PBMCs. CDR3 sequence: CASSPGTSANNEQFF. The CDR3 nucleotides read TGTGCCAGCAGCCCCGGGACTAGCGCAAACAATGAGCAGTTCTTC.